Listed below are T cell receptor beta chains from one sample, sequenced in a study of CD8 T cells in Susac syndrome. TCRdb itself ran the immunoSEQ multiplex PCR reads through MiXCR, one entry per CDR3 protein. The table lists some 200,000 distinct CDR3 sequences, approximately 95% of them singletons. The sample comprised CD4+ T cells from PBMCs. The receptors come from a human donor with Susac syndrome. Both conserved end residues are part of each CDR3. The D gene is left open where the match is weak. For some rows the clone size is stated as once, few or many, or as a class when expanded; others skip it.

d_call clone_size j_call v_call cdr3_nt cdr3_aa
NA once TRBJ2-1 TRBV2 TGTGCCAGCAGTGGGGGAGCCACCTACAATGAGCAGTTCTTC CASSGGATYNEQFF
TRBD1 NA TRBJ2-2 TRBV28 TGTGCCAGCAGTCGGGACAGGGTGTCCGGGGAGCTGTTTTTT CASSRDRVSGELFF
NA NA TRBJ2-2 TRBV4-3 TGCGCCAGCAGCCCACCGGGCAGGAACACCGGGGAGCTGTTTTTT CASSPPGRNTGELFF
NA NA TRBJ1-6 TRBV9 TGTGCCAGCAGCGCAGGGGTGTCGGCTAATTCACCCCTCCACTTT CASSAGVSANSPLHF
NA NA TRBJ2-3 TRBV5-1 TGCGCCAGCAGCGCGGACAAGATCACAGATACGCAGTATTTT CASSADKITDTQYF
NA NA TRBJ2-1 TRBV11-3 TGTGCCAGCAGCTTAGGGCATACGTGGAACAATGAGCAGTTCTTC CASSLGHTWNNEQFF
TRBD2 NA TRBJ2-3 TRBV20-1 TGCAGTGCTAGTCAAGCGGGGGGAAGCACAGATACGCAGTATTTT CSASQAGGSTDTQYF
TRBD1 few TRBJ2-5 TRBV5-1 TGCGCCAGCAGAAGAAGTCCTACAGGGGGGCTAGAGACCCAGTACTTC CASRRSPTGGLETQYF
TRBD1 NA TRBJ1-4 TRBV12-3/TRBV12-4 TGTGCCAGCAGACTCGGACAGGGACAGGAAAAACTGTTTTTT CASRLGQGQEKLFF
NA NA TRBJ2-7 TRBV12-3/TRBV12-4 TGTGCCAGCACCAACAGCCCCAACGAGCAGTACTTC CASTNSPNEQYF
NA NA TRBJ2-4 TRBV29-1 TGCAGCGTTGACGTTCGGGGGACCAAAAACATTCAGTACTTC CSVDVRGTKNIQYF
NA NA TRBJ1-5 TRBV30 TGTGCTTCTTCCTACAGGGGCAATCAGCCCCAGCATTTT CASSYRGNQPQHF
NA once TRBJ2-1 TRBV30 TGTGCCTGGAGTCGAGGGGATGAGCAGTTCTTC CAWSRGDEQFF
NA NA TRBJ2-7 TRBV29-1 TGCAGCGTTGAATGGGGTAGGGGGAGCGACGAGCAGTACTTC CSVEWGRGSDEQYF
NA NA TRBJ1-1 TRBV9 TGTGCCAGCTCCTTAAGTTGGGGTGGCACTGAAGCTTTCTTT CASSLSWGGTEAFF
NA NA TRBJ2-5 TRBV5-6 TGTGCCAGCAGCCGATTCCAAGAGACCCAGTACTTC CASSRFQETQYF
TRBD1 NA TRBJ2-1 TRBV9 TGTGCCAGCAGCGTAGAGGGGACAGGGGGGTGGAATGAGCAGTTCTTC CASSVEGTGGWNEQFF
NA NA TRBJ1-6 TRBV5-4 TGTGCCAGCAGCCCGGGACGAGGGAATTCACCCCTCCACTTT CASSPGRGNSPLHF
TRBD1 NA TRBJ1-6 TRBV7-6 TGTGCCACCACCAGGGACAGATTGCCAAATTCACCCCTCCACTTT CATTRDRLPNSPLHF
NA NA TRBJ1-6 TRBV4-1 TGCGCCAGCAGCCAAGATCGGGGGTCTTCTCTAGGTTCACCCCTCCACTTT CASSQDRGSSLGSPLHF
NA NA TRBJ1-1 TRBV28 TGTGCCAGCACCACCGGGACCCAAGGGAACACTGAAGCTTTCTTT CASTTGTQGNTEAFF
NA once TRBJ2-7 TRBV21-1 TGTGCCAGCAAAGCCAGTCAGAGTTACGAGCAGTACTTC CASKASQSYEQYF
NA NA TRBJ1-2 TRBV29-1 TGCAGCGCCGCTGACGTGGGGAACTATGGCTACACCTTC CSAADVGNYGYTF
NA NA TRBJ2-4 TRBV5-1 TGCGCCAGCAGCCAGTACTACTTAGACATTCAGTACTTC CASSQYYLDIQYF
NA NA TRBJ1-2 TRBV30 TGTGCTCGGACGGGCAGAAACTATGGCTACACCTTC CARTGRNYGYTF
TRBD1 NA TRBJ1-2 TRBV4-1 TGCGCCAGCAGCCTAAGACAGGGAGGCTATGGCTACACCTTC CASSLRQGGYGYTF
NA few TRBJ2-7 TRBV20-1 TGCAGTGCTAGTAGGTCCTACGAGCAGTACTTC CSASRSYEQYF
NA NA TRBJ1-2 TRBV2 TGTGCCAGCAGGGACAGCTCCTATCGCTACACCTTC CASRDSSYRYTF
NA few TRBJ2-7 TRBV12-3/TRBV12-4 TGTGCCAGCAGCCTGGACAGTCCCTACGAGCAGTACTTC CASSLDSPYEQYF
NA NA TRBJ1-1 TRBV6-5 TGTGCCAGCAGCCTCGCGGGACTCATGAACACTGAAGCTTTCTTT CASSLAGLMNTEAFF
NA NA TRBJ1-1 TRBV5-4 TGTGCCAGCAGCTTGGGTCCGTCGTTTAACACTGAAGCTTTCTTT CASSLGPSFNTEAFF
NA few TRBJ2-3 TRBV5-1 TGCGCCAGCAGCTTGGCTGGGGCCGATACGCAGTATTTT CASSLAGADTQYF
TRBD1 NA TRBJ2-3 TRBV12-3/TRBV12-4 TGTGCCAGCAGTGCCCAACAGGGGGCCTGGTTGGATACGCAGTATTTT CASSAQQGAWLDTQYF
NA NA TRBJ1-6 TRBV7-2 TGTGCCAGCAGCTTAAAGTGGGGTTCACCCCTCCACTTT CASSLKWGSPLHF
TRBD2 NA TRBJ2-3 TRBV6-2/TRBV6-3 TGTGCCGGATCGTCGACTAGCGGGTACACAGATACGCAGTATTTT CAGSSTSGYTDTQYF